The rows below give T cell receptor beta chains drawn from one sample of a study of T cell repertoires in cytomegalovirus infection. Each CDR3 protein gets one entry after TCRdb re-called the reads with MiXCR. The sample has about 830,000 distinct CDR3 sequences; about 33% are singletons. The antigens of these receptors remain unknown. The sample in question was cultured CD8+ T cells from PBMCs, obtained from culture after CMV antigen stimulation. Every receptor here comes from a human donor in good health (CMV status not recorded). Some clones in this sample may be carry-over from other donors' samples. Each CDR3 is given with its conserved first and last residue. Each record gives: J gene, D gene, V gene, clone size, CDR3 protein, CDR3 DNA. D genes are given only for firm matches. Clone size is stated in some rows and not others, as once, few, many or a class when expanded.

TRBJ2-7 - TRBV27 - CASSPGGASSYEQYF TGTGCCAGCAGTCCTGGCGGGGCCTCCTCCTACGAGCAGTACTTC
TRBJ2-7 - TRBV6-2/TRBV6-3 few CASSGLVAPYEQYF TGTGCCAGCAGTGGGTTGGTTGCCCCCTACGAGCAGTACTTC
TRBJ2-3 - TRBV7-8 many CASSLFIREPDTQYF TGTGCCAGCAGCTTATTCATTCGGGAGCCAGATACGCAGTATTTT
TRBJ1-4 TRBD1 TRBV19 - CASRDRCEKLFF TGTGCCAGTAGGGACAGGTGTGAAAAACTGTTTTTT
TRBJ1-1 - TRBV15 - CATSRPRKGSGAFF TGTGCCACCAGCAGACCCAGGAAGGGCAGTGGAGCTTTCTTT
TRBJ1-1 TRBD1 TRBV5-5 - CASSLVGTGLMNTEAFF TGTGCCAGCAGCTTGGTAGGGACAGGTCTCATGAACACTGAAGCTTTCTTT
TRBJ2-7 - TRBV6-5 - CASSYGEEEQYF TGTGCCAGCAGTTACGGGGAAGAAGAGCAGTACTTC
TRBJ2-5 TRBD1 TRBV6-1 - CASSGGTGVRIETQYF TGTGCCAGCAGTGGTGGGACAGGGGTCCGTATAGAGACCCAGTACTTC
TRBJ1-2 - TRBV6-5 once CASSKDLSYGYTF TGTGCCAGCAGCAAGGACCTCTCCTATGGCTACACCTTC
TRBJ1-1 - TRBV7-6 many CASSLEQNTEAFF TGTGCCAGCAGCTTAGAACAGAACACTGAAGCTTTCTTT
TRBJ1-3 TRBD1 TRBV2 few CASSETRRDRGQGNTIYF TGTGCCAGCAGTGAAACTCGGCGGGACAGGGGGCAAGGAAACACCATATATTTT
TRBJ1-1 TRBD1 TRBV27 few CASSLLTGNMNTEAFF TGTGCCAGCAGTTTATTGACAGGGAATATGAACACTGAAGCTTTCTTT
TRBJ2-5 - TRBV7-8 many CASSLFGGGLEETQYF TGTGCCAGCAGCCTTTTTGGGGGGGGCCTGGAAGAGACCCAGTACTTC
TRBJ2-5 TRBD2 TRBV25-1 many CASSQKGASGGFETQYF TGTGCCAGCAGTCAGAAAGGGGCTAGCGGGGGGTTCGAGACCCAGTACTTC